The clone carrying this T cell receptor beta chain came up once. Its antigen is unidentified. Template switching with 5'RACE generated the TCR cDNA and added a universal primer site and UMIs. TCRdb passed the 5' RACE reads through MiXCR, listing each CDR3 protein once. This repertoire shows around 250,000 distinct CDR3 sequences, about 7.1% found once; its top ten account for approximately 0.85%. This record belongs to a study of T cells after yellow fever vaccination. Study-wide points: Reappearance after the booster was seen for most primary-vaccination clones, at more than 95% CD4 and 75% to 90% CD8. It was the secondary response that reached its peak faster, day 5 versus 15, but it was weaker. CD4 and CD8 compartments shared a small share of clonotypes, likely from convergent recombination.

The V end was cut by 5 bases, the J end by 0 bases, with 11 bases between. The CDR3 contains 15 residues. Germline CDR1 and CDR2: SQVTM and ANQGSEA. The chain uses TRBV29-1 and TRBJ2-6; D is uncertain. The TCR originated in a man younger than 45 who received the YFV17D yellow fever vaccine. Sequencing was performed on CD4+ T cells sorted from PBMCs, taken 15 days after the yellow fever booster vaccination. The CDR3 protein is CSVTQVSSGANVLTF. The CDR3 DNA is TGCAGCGTTACGCAGGTAAGCTCTGGGGCCAACGTCCTGACTTTC.